The rows below give T cell receptor beta chains drawn from one sample of a study of metastatic and nonmetastatic thyroid tumors. TCRdb reprocessed the PCR reads using MiXCR. The sample includes some 40,000 clones, approximately 17% of them seen just once. Sequencing was performed on tumor tissue. Receptors originate from a female donor with papillary thyroid cancer or a benign thyroid nodule (not recorded which). Some clones in this sample may be carry-over from other donors' samples. Both conserved end residues are part of each CDR3.

TRBV12-3/TRBV12-4 | CASSLVAGIFYEQYF
TRBV19 | CASIAVMGTEAFF
TRBV12-3/TRBV12-4 | CAIHPRGGGRTGELFF
TRBV6-2/TRBV6-3 | CASSYLQGARLTQYF
TRBV19 | CASREKGRGELFF
TRBV20-1 | CSARPTRAPTPYEQYF
TRBV6-2/TRBV6-3 | CASSRTTTDTQYF
TRBV29-1 | CSVVSPPGEQYF
TRBV27 | CASSLSIGQYF
TRBV20-1 | CSALLTDERGRETQYF
TRBV6-5 | CASSLYPSSYGYTF
TRBV10-3 | CAIIRSGGSYEQYF
TRBV28 | CASSPGQGRDTQYF
TRBV4-3 | CASSQDHGGKGSYGYTF
TRBV19 | CASSRVGTGSTGELFF
TRBV7-9 | CASSSTTGIEAFF
TRBV2 | CASRGQYNQPQHF